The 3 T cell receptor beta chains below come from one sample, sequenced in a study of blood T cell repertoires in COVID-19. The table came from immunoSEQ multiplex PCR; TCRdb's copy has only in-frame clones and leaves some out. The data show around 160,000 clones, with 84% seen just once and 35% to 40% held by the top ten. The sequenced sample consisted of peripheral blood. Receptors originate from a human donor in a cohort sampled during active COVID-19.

The CDR3 nucleotides read TGTGCCAGCAGCTTAGGGCAGGGGGACGGCTACACCTTC. Its translation: CASSLGQGDGYTF. The chain links TRBV7-9 to TRBJ1-2; 7 bases are shared with TRBD1. This CDR3 comprises 13 residues. The trim removed 1 base at V and 8 bases at J, leaving 4 bases unmatched. CDR1 and CDR2 from the germline V gene are SEHNR and FQNEAQ (reference sequence).

The CDR3 DNA sequence: TGTGCCAGCAGCCAAGGGGGGACAGGTGAGTCGACAGCTTTCTTT. This codes for CASSQGGTGESTAFF. The chain joins TRBV4-2 to TRBJ1-1, with 8 positions matching TRBD1. The CDR3 contains 15 residues. CDR1 is LGHNA, CDR2 YNFKEQ, per germline. The V and J ends lost 1 base and 10 bases, in that order; junction bases with no gene match: 11.

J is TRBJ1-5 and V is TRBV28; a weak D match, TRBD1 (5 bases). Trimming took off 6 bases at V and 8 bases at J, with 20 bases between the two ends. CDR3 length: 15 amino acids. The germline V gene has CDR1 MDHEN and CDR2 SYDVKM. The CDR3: CASSTAGGLREPQHF. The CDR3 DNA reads TGTGCCAGCAGCACTGCGGGGGGGTTAAGGGAGCCCCAGCATTTT.